The 31 T cell receptor beta chains presented below share a single source sample, sequenced in a study of shared clonotypes between healthy human individuals (TCRdb year 2020). CD8 naive samples consisted of CD45RO-negative cells that were positively selected for CCR7, yielding a CD45RA+CCR7+ population without TemRA cells. Library construction relied on the immunoSEQ multiplex PCR assay. TCRdb carries this immuneACCESS record with in-frame sequences only. Its versions omit some clonotypes, under half of them owing to an unresolved V gene in the studies checked, with the rest unexplained. Within this sample are about 2.1 million clones, with roughly 91% of them counted one time only. The ten largest clonotypes hold under 2% of the sample. Specimen: naive CD8+ T cells from PBMCs. According to the study, the label for this sample's cell subset or site signals: CD45RA+CCR7+. The receptors here all came from a man between 18 and 29 years old in good health. Some clones in this sample may be carry-over from other donors' samples.

This chain joins TRBV4-2 and TRBJ2-2, with a tentative D call TRBD2 (6 bases). The CDR3 covers 16 residues. V was pared by 2 bases and J by 4 bases, with 14 bases between. Germline V gene sequence: CDR1 LGHNA, CDR2 YNFKEQ. In DNA, the CDR3 is TGTGCCAGCAGCCAATTGGAAGTGGGAGGCACCGGGGAGCTGTTTTTT. Encoded protein: CASSQLEVGGTGELFF.

The chain couples TRBV7-2 to TRBJ2-1; D perhaps matches TRBD1 (5 bases). This CDR3 has 11 amino acids. The V end lost 11 bases, the J end lost 9 bases, and 14 bases lay between the germline ends. CDR1 and CDR2 from the germline V gene are SGHTA and FQGNSA. The CDR3 nucleotides are TGTGCCTCCAGCGCTAGGGGTGAGCAGTTCTTC. Amino acids: CASSARGEQFF.

V gene TRBV4-3 combines with J gene TRBJ1-6; TRBD1 matches 7 bases. The CDR3 totals 15 residues. V trimming: 3 bases; J trimming: 11 bases; junction bases outside the gene matches: 10. Germline CDR1 and CDR2: LGHNA and YSLEER. The chain's CDR3 is CASSQLPRGQAPLHF. In DNA form, the CDR3 reads TGCGCCAGCAGCCAGCTACCGCGCGGACAGGCACCCCTCCACTTT.

This chain links TRBV2 with TRBJ2-7; D might be TRBD2 (5 bases). V lost 6 bases and J 4 bases, leaving 13 bases between the germline ends. CDR1 is SNHLY, CDR2 FYNNEI, per germline. The CDR3 loop spans 13 amino acids. The CDR3 nucleotides read TGTGCCAGCAGAGCTACTAGGGCTTACGAGCAGTACTTC. This sequence encodes CASRATRAYEQYF.

The chain recombines TRBV27 with TRBJ1-5; 9 nucleotides line up with TRBD1. The CDR3 totals 15 residues. Germline CDR1 reads MNHEY; CDR2 reads SMNVEV (reference sequence). Trimming removed 5 bases from V and 2 bases from J; junction bases left unmatched: 4. This chain's CDR3 is CASSLRTGGNQPQHF. The CDR3 DNA reads as TGTGCCAGCAGTCTCCGGACAGGGGGCAATCAGCCCCAGCATTTT.

V gene TRBV7-9 combines with J gene TRBJ1-4, with 9 bases matching TRBD1. The CDR3 is 14 residues long. V dropped 4 bases and J dropped 8; count of bases not matched to a gene: 5. Looked up from germline, CDR1 is SEHNR and CDR2 is FQNEAQ (reference sequence). Written as DNA, the CDR3 is TGTGCCAGCAGCTCTATGGACAGGGGAGAAAAACTGTTTTTT. Protein sequence: CASSSMDRGEKLFF.

Points on this clone: The sample carries other DNA sequences with the same CDR3. This chain links TRBV7-9 with TRBJ1-2; maybe TRBD1 (5 bases). Germline loops: CDR1 SEHNR, CDR2 FQNEAQ (reference sequence). The CDR3 sequence is 14 residues long. Trimming left V 1 base short and J 4 bases short, with 10 bases between. This CDR3 is CASSLGQGGYGYTF. The CDR3 bases are TGTGCCAGCAGCTTAGGTCAGGGTGGCTATGGCTACACCTTC.

V is TRBV14 and J is TRBJ1-2; possibly TRBD1 for D (6 bases). Trimming took 4 bases from V and 8 from J, leaving 17 bases between them. The CDR3 runs to 14 residues. Germline CDR1 reads SGHDN; CDR2 reads FVKESK. The CDR3 is CASSLLGGGKGYTF. CDR3 in DNA: TGTGCCAGCAGCCTTCTAGGGGGGGGTAAAGGCTACACCTTC.

This clone was seen a handful of times. In the same sample, other DNA sequences code for this CDR3. For the CDR3, the DNA is TGCAGCGTTGGGACAGGGTTATATGGCTACACCTTC. This encodes CSVGTGLYGYTF. The chain uses TRBV29-1 and TRBJ1-2; 8 bases align to TRBD1. This CDR3 comprises 12 residues. Germline V CDR1 and CDR2: SQVTM, ANQGSEA. Trimming at V came to 4 bases and at J to 5 bases, leaving 3 bases not matched to a gene.

A remark on this clone: The sample has other DNA sequences that encode this CDR3 too. The CDR3, as DNA: TGTGCCAGCAGCCCGTCAGGGGGAGAAACCTCCTACGAGCAGTACTTC. The encoded protein is CASSPSGGETSYEQYF. The rearrangement uses TRBV27 and TRBJ2-7, with 7 positions matching TRBD1. Germline trimming cut 6 bases from V and 0 bases from J; bases unmatched to any gene: 11. CDR1 is MNHEY and CDR2 is SMNVEV in the germline V gene (reference sequence). This CDR3 spans 16 amino acids.

As regards this clone: In the same sample, other DNA sequences code for this CDR3. In nucleotides, the CDR3 is TGTGCCAGCAGTTCACACTACGAGCAGTACTTC. It yields the protein CASSSHYEQYF. V and J are TRBV27 and TRBJ2-7; unclear D gene. The CDR3 has 11 residues. The germline V and J ends were trimmed by 4 bases and 3 bases, with 4 bases remaining between them. CDR1 is MNHEY, CDR2 SMNVEV, per germline (reference sequence).

This chain joins TRBV10-3 and TRBJ1-4; D is possibly TRBD1 (6 bases). This CDR3 contains 15 residues. The germline V and J ends were trimmed by 0 bases and 8 bases, with 13 bases remaining between them. In germline, CDR1 is ENHRY, CDR2 SYGVKD. CDR3 DNA sequence: TGTGCCATCAGTGAGTCGAAACAGGGAGGCGAAAAACTGTTTTTT. Its translation is CAISESKQGGEKLFF.

The chain carries TRBV18 and TRBJ1-1; 7 bases align to TRBD1. Germline CDR1 reads KGHSH; CDR2 reads LQKENI. The CDR3 totals 12 residues. V gave up 4 bases and J gave up 6 bases; unmatched junction bases: 2. For the CDR3, the DNA is TGTGCCAGCTCACAAACAGGGGCTGAAGCTTTCTTT. Amino acid sequence: CASSQTGAEAFF.

CDR3 nucleotide sequence: TGTGCCAGCAGCTTAGCCAGGGGAGGAAGCACAGATACGCAGTATTTT. Its translation: CASSLARGGSTDTQYF. V gene TRBV11-2 combines with J gene TRBJ2-3; D is perhaps TRBD1 or TRBD2 (6 bases each). The CDR3 length is 16 residues. V shed 1 base and J shed 0 bases, with 11 bases lying between them. Germline values: CDR1 SGHAT, CDR2 FQNNGV.

This clone was counted a single time. V and J are TRBV5-6 and TRBJ2-1; D remains unclear. Germline CDR1 SGHDT, CDR2 YYEEEE. Trimming left V 0 bases short and J 2 bases short, with 9 bases between. CDR3 size: 15 residues. Here the CDR3 reads CASSLARLPYNEQFF. The CDR3 coding sequence is TGTGCCAGCAGCTTGGCCAGGCTACCCTACAATGAGCAGTTCTTC.

V and J are TRBV30 and TRBJ2-7; 8 nucleotides agree with TRBD2. J lost 3 bases, V lost 2 bases, and 6 bases had no gene match. Germline lookup yields CDR1 GTSNPN and CDR2 SVGIG (reference sequence). The CDR3 runs 14 residues. The CDR3 DNA reads TGTGCCTGGAGTACCGTAGCGGGAATCTACGAGCAGTACTTC. It is translated as CAWSTVAGIYEQYF.

V is TRBV7-9 and J is TRBJ2-1, with 7 bases aligning to TRBD2. The V gene end was trimmed by 11 bases and the J gene end by 6 bases; junction bases not matched to a gene: 10. CDR3 length equals 13 residues. The germline V gene has CDR1 SEHNR and CDR2 FQNEAQ (reference sequence). The CDR3 coding sequence is TGTGCCGTGTCGGCAGGGAGGGCCAATGAGCAGTTCTTC. Translating gives CAVSAGRANEQFF.

The V gene is TRBV7-9, the J gene TRBJ2-7; D remains ambiguous. This CDR3 region has 14 residues. CDR1 is SEHNR and CDR2 is FQNEAQ in the germline V gene (reference sequence). V was shortened by 2 bases and J by 0 bases, with 8 bases between the two germline ends. The DNA for the CDR3 is TGTGCCAGCAGCTTATTCCAGAACTCCTACGAGCAGTACTTC. It is translated as CASSLFQNSYEQYF.

This clone has just a few counts. This sample includes further DNA sequences coding for the same CDR3. The CDR3 DNA follows: TGTGCCAGCAGCGTAGGTGGCGGTCAAGAGACCCAGTACTTC. Protein sequence: CASSVGGGQETQYF. The chain is built from TRBV9 and TRBJ2-5; D ambiguous. With 0 bases removed from V and 2 bases from J, the gap between germline ends came to 8 bases. The CDR3 spans 14 residues. Germline CDR1 reads SGDLS; CDR2 reads YYNGEE.

This chain connects TRBV13 to TRBJ1-2, with no clear D. CDR1 is PRHDT, CDR2 FYEKMQ, per germline (reference sequence). V lost 8 bases and J 0 bases, leaving 10 bases between the germline ends. The CDR3 is made up of 13 amino acids. CDR3 sequence reads: CASPVLTNYGYTF. DNA for the CDR3: TGTGCCAGCCCGGTATTGACTAACTATGGCTACACCTTC.

CDR3 nucleotides: TGTGCCAGCAGTTCCATACGGGGGGACGGGGAGCTGTTTTTT. This encodes CASSSIRGDGELFF. The V and J genes are TRBV27 and TRBJ2-2, with TRBD2 matching over 7 bases. The CDR3 covers 14 residues. V dropped 4 bases and J dropped 7; count of bases not matched to a gene: 6. Germline assignment: CDR1 MNHEY and CDR2 SMNVEV (reference sequence).

V usage is TRBV14 and J usage is TRBJ1-1; D gene ambiguous. Germline CDR1 and CDR2: SGHDN and FVKESK. Between the trimmed V and J ends, which lost 0 bases and 7 bases, there was a span of 12 bases. There are 14 residues in the CDR3. The CDR3 bases are TGTGCCAGCAGCCAAGAGGTGCTAAAGGGTGAAGCTTTCTTT. Translation gives CASSQEVLKGEAFF.

For this clone: Other DNA sequences in this sample translate to the same CDR3. The gene calls are TRBV27 and TRBJ2-1; the D is unclear. V was pared by 3 bases and J by 5 bases, with 8 bases between. The CDR3 covers 13 residues. Germline CDR1 and CDR2: MNHEY and SMNVEV (reference sequence). CDR3 nucleotide sequence: TGTGCCAGCAGTTTCCGGACGGACAATGAGCAGTTCTTC. Protein product: CASSFRTDNEQFF.

To note about this clone: The sample carries other DNA sequences with the same CDR3. The chain employs TRBV9 and TRBJ2-1, with D possibly matching TRBD2 (5 bases). The CDR3 runs to 14 residues. CDR1 SGDLS and CDR2 YYNGEE come from the germline V gene. V gave up 0 bases and J gave up 3 bases, with 7 bases separating them. CDR3 coding DNA: TGTGCCAGCAGCGTAGGGGGAGTCTACAATGAGCAGTTCTTC. Its translation: CASSVGGVYNEQFF.

This chain joins TRBV5-1 and TRBJ2-1; D gene unclear. V lost 0 bases, J lost 1 base, and 11 bases lay in between. Per the germline V gene, CDR1 is SGHRS and CDR2 is YFSETQ. CDR3 size: 16 residues. This CDR3 is CASSLGRNPSYNEQFF. CDR3 DNA: TGCGCCAGCAGCTTGGGGCGAAATCCTTCCTACAATGAGCAGTTCTTC.

The gene calls are TRBV27 and TRBJ2-7; D tentatively reads TRBD1 or TRBD2 (6 bases each). The germline CDR1 and CDR2 sequences are MNHEY and SMNVEV (reference sequence). With 3 bases removed from V and 2 bases from J, the gap between germline ends came to 17 bases. The CDR3 consists of 16 residues. The CDR3 region is CASSFIGGRTTYEQYF. In DNA, the CDR3 is TGTGCCAGCAGTTTTATCGGGGGCCGGACCACCTACGAGCAGTACTTC.

This clone was seen once. The V and J genes are TRBV19 and TRBJ1-5; TRBD1 agrees at 9 bases. V shed 5 bases and J 1 base; nucleotides not matched to a gene: 6. The CDR3 length is 16 residues. Germline V CDR1 and CDR2: LNHDA, SQIVND (reference sequence). Written as DNA, the CDR3 is TGTGCCAGTAGTCCACCGGACAGGGGAAGCAATCAGCCCCAGCATTTT. Translated: CASSPPDRGSNQPQHF. The whole variable domain, filled in from reference TRBV19 and TRBJ1-5, reads DGGITQSPKYLFRKEGQNVTLSCEQNLNHDAMYWYRQDPGQGLRLIYYSQIVNDFQKGDIAEGYSVSREKKESFPLTVTSAQKNPTAFYLCASSPPDRGSNQPQHFGDGTRLSIL.

A note on this clone: At one boundary the junction diverges from the germline segment, which might be a read error. The V gene is TRBV7-9, the J gene TRBJ2-1; 9 nucleotides match TRBD2. There are 12 residues in the CDR3. CDR1 and CDR2 from the germline V gene are SEHNR and FQNEAQ (reference sequence). CDR3 amino acids: CASSPGAREGLF. The CDR3 DNA sequence: TGTGCCAGCAGCCCCGGTGCGCGGGAGGGCCTCTTC.

The rearrangement uses TRBV10-2 and TRBJ2-1, with 8 bases matching TRBD2. Germline V gene lookup returns CDR1 WSHSY and CDR2 SAAADI. The CDR3 extends over 15 amino acids. The J segment lost 12 bases and the V segment lost 7 bases, leaving 17 bases of the junction unmatched. CDR3 in DNA: TGCGCCAGCACCACAGGGAAGCGGGAGAATTCCAGGCAGTTCTTC. Its translation is CASTTGKRENSRQFF.

This chain uses TRBV5-1 with TRBJ1-5; no firm D call. The germline CDR1 and CDR2 sequences are SGHRS and YFSETQ. The CDR3 spans 13 residues. Trimming cost V 8 bases and J 7 bases, with 16 bases left between them. The CDR3 DNA reads TGCGCCAGTCGAAAGGGAGTGGAACAGCCCCAGCATTTT. Its protein is CASRKGVEQPQHF.

The gene calls are TRBV9 and TRBJ2-3, with D hard to call. V was shortened by 4 bases and J by 6 bases, with 18 bases between the two germline ends. The CDR3 has 15 residues. Germline loops: CDR1 SGDLS, CDR2 YYNGEE. In DNA form, the CDR3 reads TGTGCCAGCAGCCCCAGCCAACCTCCCTGGGATACGCAGTATTTT. Protein product: CASSPSQPPWDTQYF.